The 6 T cell receptor beta chains listed next were all sequenced from one sample in a study of shared clonotypes between healthy human individuals. CD8 cells classed as naive were CD45RO-negative and positively selected for CCR7, excluding terminally differentiated effector memory CD45RA+ cells. Profiling relied on immunoSEQ multiplex PCR, and the TCRdb table lists in-frame clones only, not all of them. Here the sample spans roughly 2,000,000 clones, roughly 95% being singletons. Source material: naive CD8+ T cells sorted from blood. The receptors derive from a young man in good health.

The J gene is TRBJ2-1, the V gene TRBV5-4; 11 nucleotides agree with TRBD2. Germline V gives CDR1 SGHNT, CDR2 YYREEE (reference sequence). The CDR3 runs 15 residues. V gave up 5 bases and J gave up 5 bases; unmatched junction bases: 6. CDR3 protein: CASSSGTSGDNEQFF. The CDR3 coding sequence is TGTGCCAGCAGTTCCGGGACTAGCGGTGACAATGAGCAGTTCTTC.

This clone was seen a single time. The rearrangement links TRBV30 to TRBJ2-2; 7 bases fit TRBD1. V was clipped by 3 bases and J by 4 bases; unmatched bases: 5. This CDR3 has 14 amino acids. Per germline, CDR1 GTSNPN and CDR2 SVGIG (reference sequence). CDR3 sequence reads: CAWSPTGSTGELFF. DNA of the CDR3: TGTGCCTGGAGCCCGACAGGGTCCACCGGGGAGCTGTTTTTT.

The rearrangement links TRBV5-6 to TRBJ1-1; 11 bases line up with TRBD1. The CDR3 totals 13 residues. CDR1 is SGHDT and CDR2 is YYEEEE in the germline V gene. Trimming removed 2 bases from V and 11 bases from J; junction bases left unmatched: 5. CDR3 amino acids: CASSFGQGAWAFF. The CDR3 nucleotides read TGTGCCAGCAGCTTCGGACAGGGGGCGTGGGCTTTCTTT.

The sample holds one count of this clone. This chain uses TRBV13 with TRBJ1-5, with a tentative D call TRBD1 (5 bases). V shed 5 bases and J shed 2 bases, with 22 bases lying between them. This CDR3 is 18 amino acids long. Germline V CDR1 and CDR2: PRHDT, FYEKMQ (reference sequence). CDR3 in amino acids: CASSPYRTPGGGNQPQHF. CDR3 DNA sequence: TGTGCCAGCAGCCCGTACAGGACTCCGGGGGGGGGCAATCAGCCCCAGCATTTT.

V usage is TRBV7-9 and J usage is TRBJ2-1; 8 nucleotides line up with TRBD2. This CDR3 has 18 residues. The V gene's germline CDR1 is SEHNR and CDR2 FQNEAQ (reference sequence). V lost 3 bases, J lost 0 bases, and 10 bases stayed unmatched. Here the CDR3 reads CASSFPGGVPISYNEQFF. The CDR3 bases are TGTGCCAGCAGCTTCCCCGGGGGGGTTCCCATCTCCTACAATGAGCAGTTCTTC. The full variable domain, rest sourced from reference TRBV7-9 and TRBJ2-1, is DTGVSQNPRHKITKRGQNVTFRCDPISEHNRLYWYRQTLGQGPEFLTYFQNEAQLEKSRLLSDRFSAERPKGSFSTLEIQRTEQGDSAMYLCASSFPGGVPISYNEQFFGPGTRLTVL.

The chain joins TRBV19 to TRBJ1-2; no clear D gene. Trimming took 1 base from V and 3 from J, leaving 12 bases between them. The germline V gene has CDR1 LNHDA and CDR2 SQIVND (reference sequence). The CDR3 sequence is 15 residues long. CDR3 DNA sequence: TGTGCCAGTAGTATAGGGTCAGAGATCTACTATGGCTACACCTTC. Its translation is CASSIGSEIYYGYTF.